This T cell receptor (beta chain) was documented in a study of T cell responses to AZD1222 COVID-19 vaccine (dated by TCRdb to 2020 to 2023). Context from the whole study: A total of 230 to 250 trial participants underwent TCR sequencing, of whom nearly 210 received two doses of AZD1222 and around 26 received two doses of the MenACWY control vaccine. Trial participants were enrolled into age subgroups of 18-55, 56-69 and 70-plus years, which contained approximately 150, 28 and 58 TCR-sequenced participants, respectively.

Via the germline V gene, CDR1 is LGHNA and CDR2 YNFKEQ. Reading from cysteine to phenylalanine, the CDR3 counts 16 amino acids. Only the CDR3 part of the read is kept: 48 bases, read in frame from the first base. Germline trimming amounts to 6 bases on V and 8 bases on J, with 13 as the count of junction bases outside the gene matches. The time point label here, explained by the study, means: about 28 days (+/-7) after the second vaccine dose. Because spike-specific TCR depth and breadth did not differ between the two schedules, AZD1222 recipients who got a second dose at roughly 4 weeks were pooled with those who got a second dose at roughly 12 weeks. Vaccinee samples were obtained from the UK trials COV001 and COV002, which included a single-blind randomized controlled phase 2/3 trial of AZD1222 (ChAdOx1 nCoV-19) in healthy adults. For TCRbeta chain sequencing, PBMC samples were collected from trial participants at day 0 and at day 28 after the second dose.

The CDR3 regions of human TCRbeta chains were analyzed by immunosequencing. The paper's processing steps were these. Repertoire TCRs were checked for matches against a reference library of SARS-CoV-2-specific TCRs that had been generated using the MIRA antigen-specificity platform. Breadth was defined as the fraction of unique TCRs that were SARS-CoV-2-associated. Depth was defined as the fraction of total T cells that were SARS-CoV-2-associated. Using the MIRA data, every spike-specific TCR was mapped to the spike region that the TCR reacted to and assigned to either a CD4 or a CD8 class. Log10-transformed breadth and depth values were compared by one-way ANOVA with Sidak's multiple comparisons tests. TCRdb retrieved this table from immuneACCESS and kept in-frame rearrangements only. Not all clones are present; in checked studies, unresolved V genes account for under half, and no reason is known for the remainder. V, J and clone size reflect that table, while D and trimming were determined from the DNA. The sample profile shows 100,000 to 140,000 clones; 70% to 90% of them were found once. Approximately 4.8% of the sample is in the top ten clones.

Beyond this particular receptor, the publication reports: The 56-69-year group was small, and its depth increase did not reach significance, likely because of low power. Participants were mostly white British and included more females than males, and it was suggested by the authors that clonal diversity may have been underestimated. Only five to seven AZD1222 recipients were SARS-CoV-2 seropositive at baseline, limiting conclusions about previously exposed vaccinees. Reportedly, almost half of the unique spike-specific TCRs recognized epitopes lying outside the regions that are mutated in the B.1.351 and B.1.1.7 variants. A significant rise in spike-specific TCR breadth and depth was observed after two AZD1222 doses relative to day 0 and relative to MenACWY recipients. No day 14 peak-response samples were available, so repertoires were characterized only after the peak T cell response. The vaccine-associated CD4 TCRs covered the entire spike protein, and the dominant responses fell in regions 160-218 and 743-854.

About this clone itself: Its antigen is still unknown. No base quality information exists; no much larger clone differs at one position.

The specimen was peripheral blood, collected 28 days after the second AZD1222 dose. Recombination connected TRBV4-2 to TRBJ2-1; 10 of the junction bases match TRBD1. This TCR was sampled from an adult who received the AZD1222 COVID-19 vaccine. The DNA reads TGTGCCAGCAGACGAGGGGGGACAGGGGATGGGGATGAGCAGTTCTTC. Protein translation: CASRRGGTGDGDEQFF.